These 21 T cell receptor beta chains share one sample of origin, sequenced in a study of cytomegalovirus exposure and HLA in healthy donors. The PCR used 60 Vbeta and 13 Jbeta primers. Assay: immunoSEQ multiplex PCR; the TCRdb copy retains only in-frame clones and omits some. This sample carries 140,000 to 150,000 clones, nearly 10% of them seen once, and the ten largest clones take 1.5% to 2%. The sequencing sample was made of PBMCs. The receptors were gathered from a man aged 50 or older in good health and CMV-seronegative.

The V and J genes are TRBV5-4 and TRBJ2-7, with TRBD1 identical over 8 bases. The ends lost 2 bases at V and 5 bases at J; junction bases unmatched: 9. The CDR3 sequence is 15 residues long. Germline V gives CDR1 SGHNT, CDR2 YYREEE (reference sequence). The CDR3 protein is CASSLLQGVGDEQYF. For the CDR3, the DNA is TGTGCCAGCAGCTTACTACAGGGGGTTGGGGACGAGCAGTACTTC.

This rearrangement joins TRBV5-1 to TRBJ2-7; no clear D. CDR1 is SGHRS and CDR2 is YFSETQ in the germline V gene. The CDR3 contains 16 residues. Trimming took 0 bases from V and 1 from J, leaving 14 bases between them. The CDR3 coding sequence is TGCGCCAGCAGCTTGGGAGGCAGTGGTACATCCTACGAGCAGTACGTC. This gives the protein CASSLGGSGTSYEQYV.

V gene TRBV5-1 combines with J gene TRBJ1-1, with 9 bases lining up with TRBD1. The trim removed 4 bases at V and 6 bases at J, leaving 4 bases unmatched. This CDR3 contains 13 residues. Per the germline V gene, CDR1 is SGHRS and CDR2 is YFSETQ. The CDR3 reads CASSRGTGSEAFF. In DNA form, the CDR3 reads TGCGCCAGCAGCCGGGGGACAGGGTCTGAAGCTTTCTTT.

This chain uses TRBV15 with TRBJ2-5, with 10 bases fitting TRBD1. The V gene's germline CDR1 is LNHNV and CDR2 YYDKDF (reference sequence). This CDR3 has 15 amino acids. V was pared by 2 bases and J by 4 bases, with 4 bases of the junction left unmatched. This CDR3 reads CATSRSGDRGETQYF. CDR3 coding DNA: TGTGCCACCAGCAGATCAGGGGACAGGGGAGAGACCCAGTACTTC.

This clone was counted between two and nine times. The junction does not match germline at one end; this may be a read error. The sample contains more than one DNA sequence encoding this CDR3. The chain couples TRBV11-3 to TRBJ2-1, with 10 positions matching TRBD2. The V gene's germline CDR1 is SGHNT and CDR2 YENEEA. The CDR3 covers 15 residues. The CDR3 DNA reads as TGCGCCAGCAGCCCTAGCGGGAGAGCCAACAATGAGCAGTTCTTC. It is translated as CASSPSGRANNEQFF.

This chain uses TRBV19 with TRBJ1-1; D uncertain. CDR3 length equals 13 residues. Trimming took off 6 bases at V and 0 bases at J, with 8 bases between the two ends. Germline loops: CDR1 LNHDA, CDR2 SQIVND (reference sequence). CDR3 DNA sequence: TGTGCCAGTAGCCCAGATCTGAACACTGAAGCTTTCTTT. Encoded protein: CASSPDLNTEAFF.

This clone occurred a few times. The J gene is TRBJ2-3, the V gene TRBV15; 10 positions match TRBD1. Germline assignment: CDR1 LNHNV and CDR2 YYDKDF (reference sequence). The CDR3 length is 16 residues. V shed 8 bases, J shed 11 bases, and the junction held 19 bases outside the gene matches. CDR3 sequence reads: CATASEVGQGLPKQYF. CDR3 nucleotide sequence: TGTGCCACCGCCTCAGAGGTGGGACAGGGGCTACCAAAGCAGTATTTT.

At least ten counts were recorded for this clone. V usage is TRBV29-1 and J usage is TRBJ2-1; TRBD2 matches at 14 bases. This CDR3 is 17 amino acids long. Germline trimming cut 7 bases from V and 5 bases from J; bases unmatched to any gene: 13. Germline-derived CDR1 and CDR2 are SQVTM and ANQGSEA. The CDR3 sequence: CSAGGLAGVRVDNEQFF. Here the CDR3 DNA reads TGCAGCGCGGGGGGACTAGCGGGAGTTCGGGTAGACAATGAGCAGTTCTTC.

The chain recombines TRBV6-6 with TRBJ1-4, with a possible D match to TRBD1 (5 bases). The germline CDR1 and CDR2 sequences are MNHNY and SVGAGI (reference sequence). The V end was cut by 4 bases, the J end by 4 bases, with 10 bases between. The CDR3 runs 14 residues. DNA for the CDR3: TGTGCCAGCAGTTCCCAGGGCCTTAATGAAAAACTGTTTTTT. It specifies CASSSQGLNEKLFF.

This clone occurred a few times. The V call is TRBV18, the J call TRBJ2-3; 8 positions agree with TRBD2. The germline V gene encodes CDR1 KGHSH and CDR2 LQKENI. The CDR3 is 16 amino acids. Trimming cost V 2 bases and J 0 bases; bases outside gene matches: 4. CDR3 sequence reads: CASSPKLAASTDTQYF. The CDR3 DNA reads as TGTGCCAGCTCACCAAAACTAGCGGCTAGCACAGATACGCAGTATTTT. Complete variable domain (other parts from reference TRBV18 and TRBJ2-3): NAGVMQNPRHLVRRRGQEARLRCSPMKGHSHVYWYRQLPEEGLKFMVYLQKENIIDESGMPKERFSAEFPKEGPSILRIQQVVRGDSAAYFCASSPKLAASTDTQYFGPGTRLTVL.

The CDR3 DNA reads as TGTGCCAGCAGCCCGACAGGGGGACAGGGGACAGCTGGCTACACCTTC. It codes for CASSPTGGQGTAGYTF. The rearrangement links TRBV11-2 to TRBJ1-2, with TRBD1 matching over 10 bases. The J segment lost 7 bases and the V segment lost 5 bases, leaving 13 bases of the junction unmatched. Germline V CDR1 and CDR2: SGHAT, FQNNGV. The CDR3 has 16 amino acids.

The chain carries TRBV30 and TRBJ2-5; 10 nucleotides agree with TRBD2. V dropped 0 bases and J dropped 5; count of bases not matched to a gene: 6. This CDR3 is built from 15 residues. Per the germline V gene, CDR1 is GTSNPN and CDR2 is SVGIG (reference sequence). CDR3 amino acids: CAWSVAAGGLETQYF. The CDR3 coding sequence is TGTGCCTGGAGTGTAGCAGCGGGGGGGCTTGAGACCCAGTACTTC. The full variable domain, completed using reference TRBV30 and TRBJ2-5, is SQTIHQWPATLVQPVGSPLSLECTVEGTSNPNLYWYRQAAGRGLQLLFYSVGIGQISSEVPQNLSASRPQDRQFILSSKKLLLSDSGFYLCAWSVAAGGLETQYFGPGTRLLVL.

This sequence joins TRBV25-1 and TRBJ1-2, with D possibly being TRBD1 (6 bases). CDR3 length equals 12 residues. The germline gives CDR1 MGHDK, CDR2 SYGVNS. Trimming removed 6 bases from V and 6 bases from J, with 11 bases in between. Here the CDR3 DNA reads TGTGCCAGCAGCTTACAGGGCCATGGCTACACCTTC. Its translation is CASSLQGHGYTF.

The genes are TRBV18 and TRBJ2-2; TRBD2 matches at 10 bases. V shed 5 bases, J shed 1 base, and the junction held 1 base outside the gene matches. Germline CDR1 is KGHSH and CDR2 is LQKENI. This CDR3 region has 15 residues. The CDR3 is CASSSSGRNTGELFF. The CDR3 bases are TGTGCCAGCTCATCTAGCGGGAGGAACACCGGGGAGCTGTTTTTT.

Only a few counts were recorded for this clone. The V and J genes are TRBV7-3 and TRBJ2-2; TRBD2 might be the D (5 bases). The germline V gene has CDR1 SGHTA and CDR2 FQGTGA. The CDR3 totals 15 residues. V shed 3 bases and J shed 0 bases, with 8 bases lying between them. DNA for the CDR3: TGTGCCAGCAGCTTTGGTAGCGCGAACACCGGGGAGCTGTTTTTT. Translating gives CASSFGSANTGELFF.

This clone has more than one count but fewer than ten. The rearrangement uses TRBV11-2 and TRBJ1-2; 7 bases align to TRBD1. V was clipped by 1 base and J by 8 bases; unmatched bases: 7. The CDR3 sequence is 14 residues long. Per germline, CDR1 SGHAT and CDR2 FQNNGV. Written as DNA, the CDR3 is TGTGCCAGCAGCTTAGTAGGGGGCACGGAGGGCTACACCTTC. Amino acids: CASSLVGGTEGYTF.

The chain links TRBV4-1 to TRBJ2-7; D might be TRBD1 (6 bases). Per germline, CDR1 MGHRA and CDR2 YSYEKL. Trimming left V 1 base short and J 3 bases short, with 16 bases between. The CDR3 contains 16 residues. As DNA, the CDR3 is TGCGCCAGCAGCCAAGTTTCTGGGGGCAACATCTACGAGCAGTACTTC. Its translation is CASSQVSGGNIYEQYF.

This clone was counted only a few times. The chain employs TRBV30 and TRBJ1-3; tentative D call: TRBD1 (6 bases). CDR3 length equals 15 residues. V was clipped by 1 base and J by 0 bases, with 10 bases between them. Per the germline V gene, CDR1 is GTSNPN and CDR2 is SVGIG (reference sequence). The CDR3 sequence is CAWSEGGGSGNTIYF. The DNA of the CDR3 is TGTGCCTGGAGTGAAGGGGGGGGCTCTGGAAACACCATATATTTT.

A few counts support this clone. The chain uses TRBV9 and TRBJ2-4, with D possibly TRBD1 on 6 matching bases. The CDR3 runs to 15 residues. Germline V gene lookup returns CDR1 SGDLS and CDR2 YYNGEE. V lost 2 bases and J 5 bases, leaving 14 bases between the germline ends. CDR3 residues: CASSVSTGTENIQYF. The CDR3 DNA reads as TGTGCCAGCAGCGTTAGTACAGGGACGGAAAACATTCAGTACTTC.

This clone has more than one count but fewer than ten. The CDR3 nucleotides are TGTGCCCTCGAAACGGCAGGGGTGGGTGAGACCCAGTACTTC. Translating it yields CALETAGVGETQYF. V is TRBV30 and J is TRBJ2-5; maybe TRBD1 (6 bases). Germline lookup yields CDR1 GTSNPN and CDR2 SVGIG (reference sequence). V shed 8 bases and J shed 5 bases, with 21 bases lying between them. This CDR3 has 14 residues. Variable domain in full (rest from reference TRBV30 and TRBJ2-5): SQTIHQWPATLVQPVGSPLSLECTVEGTSNPNLYWYRQAAGRGLQLLFYSVGIGQISSEVPQNLSASRPQDRQFILSSKKLLLSDSGFYLCALETAGVGETQYFGPGTRLLVL.

The J gene is TRBJ1-2, the V gene TRBV7-9; D gene ambiguous. The CDR3 extends over 13 amino acids. V lost 5 bases and J lost 4, with 11 bases in between. The germline V gene encodes CDR1 SEHNR and CDR2 FQNEAQ (reference sequence). The CDR3 region is CASSPPGSYGYTF. The CDR3 bases are TGTGCCAGCAGCCCGCCCGGGTCCTATGGCTACACCTTC.